These 27 T cell receptor beta chains share one sample of origin, sequenced in a study of T cell responses to AZD1222 COVID-19 vaccine. Only in-frame clones appear in the TCRdb table, and some are missing; sequencing was by immunoSEQ multiplex PCR. Of 100,000 to 130,000 clones detected, more than 80% appear once; the ten largest clones hold about 7%. The sample was peripheral blood, taken on day 0 of AZD1222 vaccination. The receptors here all came from an adult in good health.

The gene calls are TRBV2 and TRBJ2-3; either TRBD1 or TRBD2 may supply D (5 bases each). Germline V CDR1 and CDR2: SNHLY, FYNNEI. V dropped 6 bases and J dropped 2 bases, with 9 bases sitting between them. The CDR3 has 13 residues. CDR3 residues: CASRGVFTDTQYF. The CDR3 DNA is TGTGCCAGCAGGGGGGTCTTCACAGATACGCAGTATTTT.

This chain links TRBV9 with TRBJ1-2; D might be TRBD1 (5 bases). There are 14 residues in the CDR3. V was cut by 0 bases and J by 7 bases, with 13 bases left in between. The germline V gene encodes CDR1 SGDLS and CDR2 YYNGEE. The DNA for the CDR3 is TGTGCCAGCAGCGTAGGGTCCCTGGGGGTTGGCTACACCTTC. Amino acids: CASSVGSLGVGYTF.

The chain is built from TRBV30 and TRBJ2-2, with 7 bases aligning to TRBD2. This CDR3 is built from 14 residues. The V gene end was trimmed by 5 bases and the J gene end by 6 bases; junction bases not matched to a gene: 9. The germline CDR1 and CDR2 sequences are GTSNPN and SVGIG (reference sequence). CDR3 in amino acids: CAWRGVALAGELFF. The CDR3 DNA is TGTGCCTGGCGGGGGGTAGCTTTGGCCGGGGAGCTGTTTTTT.

This sequence joins TRBV21-1 and TRBJ2-7; TRBD1, the table's D call, was not compared with the DNA. TRBV21-1 is designated a pseudogene. The CDR3 extends over 14 amino acids. CDR3 region: CASDRDRVAYEQYF. The CDR3 nucleotides read TGTGCCAGCGACCGGGACAGGGTGGCCTACGAGCAGTACTTC.

The chain has TRBV6-6 and TRBJ2-2; D may be TRBD2 (5 bases). The germline gives CDR1 MNHNY, CDR2 SVGAGI (reference sequence). The ends were cut back, 9 bases at V and 3 bases at J, with 14 bases in the middle. The length of the CDR3 is 14 residues. CDR3 protein: CASIRGGDTGELFF. In DNA form, the CDR3 reads TGTGCCAGTATTCGGGGTGGCGACACCGGGGAGCTGTTTTTT.

This clone was recorded a few times. The same CDR3 can be traced to other DNA sequences in this sample. The V gene is TRBV19, the J gene TRBJ1-2, with D hard to call. V was trimmed by 2 bases and J by 2 bases, leaving 6 bases between them. Germline values: CDR1 LNHDA, CDR2 SQIVND (reference sequence). This CDR3 has 13 amino acids. The CDR3 here is CASSIKGNYGYTF. DNA of the CDR3: TGTGCCAGTAGTATAAAAGGGAACTATGGCTACACCTTC.

This chain links TRBV4-3 with TRBJ2-7; maybe TRBD2 (6 bases). Deletions cut 0 bases from V and 6 bases from J, with 18 bases between. The germline gives CDR1 LGHNA, CDR2 YSLEER. CDR3 length: 16 residues. CDR3 sequence (DNA): TGCGCCAGCAGCCAAGATCCCCACCCCTCGGGGGTCGAGCAGTACTTC. Residues: CASSQDPHPSGVEQYF.

The V gene is TRBV11-3, the J gene TRBJ2-1, with 10 bases aligning to TRBD2. The V segment lost 3 bases and the J segment 3 bases; nucleotides outside the gene matches: 8. Germline V gives CDR1 SGHNT, CDR2 YENEEA. The CDR3 loop spans 17 amino acids. The CDR3 is CASSLGSLAGDYNEQFF. In DNA, the CDR3 is TGTGCCAGCAGCTTGGGATCCCTAGCGGGGGACTACAATGAGCAGTTCTTC.

This rearrangement joins TRBV9 to TRBJ2-3; D is ambiguous. From germline, CDR1 is SGDLS and CDR2 YYNGEE. CDR3 length equals 15 residues. V shed 4 bases and J shed 0 bases, with 12 bases lying between them. CDR3 in DNA: TGTGCCAGCAGCTATGACGGCTACAGCACAGATACGCAGTATTTT. This sequence encodes CASSYDGYSTDTQYF.

This clone was picked up one time. The V call is TRBV29-1, the J call TRBJ2-5, with TRBD1 identical over 7 bases. CDR1 and CDR2 from the germline V gene are SQVTM and ANQGSEA. The CDR3 runs 14 residues. V gave up 2 bases and J gave up 7 bases; unmatched junction bases: 10. CDR3 nucleotide sequence: TGCAGCGTTGAACCCCAGCAGGCAGGGGGGACCCAGTACTTC. Protein sequence: CSVEPQQAGGTQYF.

V gene TRBV5-6 combines with J gene TRBJ1-5, with TRBD1 matching over 8 bases. V lost 4 bases, J lost 5 bases, and 8 bases stayed unmatched. Looked up from germline, CDR1 is SGHDT and CDR2 is YYEEEE. The length of the CDR3 is 15 residues. In DNA form, the CDR3 reads TGTGCCAGCAGCACAGGGACAGGAAAATATCAGCCCCAGCATTTT. Translation: CASSTGTGKYQPQHF.

The V gene is TRBV5-1, the J gene TRBJ2-2; a weak D match, TRBD2 (5 bases). Germline CDR1 reads SGHRS; CDR2 reads YFSETQ. With 10 bases removed from V and 0 bases from J, the gap between germline ends came to 19 bases. This CDR3 has 16 amino acids. CDR3 loop: CASSTLGSANTGELFF. CDR3 bases: TGCGCCTCTTCGACTTTGGGTAGCGCGAACACCGGGGAGCTGTTTTTT.

The rearrangement joins TRBV7-9 to TRBJ2-7, with D possibly TRBD2 on 5 matching bases. Germline values: CDR1 SEHNR, CDR2 FQNEAQ (reference sequence). V lost 7 bases and J lost 4, with 8 bases in between. This CDR3 has 11 amino acids. CDR3 in DNA: TGTGCCAGCATCGGAGGTTACGAGCAGTACTTC. Its translation: CASIGGYEQYF.

This chain links TRBV3-1 (or the pseudogene TRBV3-2) with TRBJ2-7, with D possibly being TRBD1 (6 bases). Germline CDR1 reads LGHDT; CDR2 reads YNNKEL (reference sequence). The CDR3 extends over 12 amino acids. The V end lost 5 bases, the J end lost 3 bases, and 8 bases lay between the germline ends. In DNA form, the CDR3 reads TGTGCCAGCAGCAACAGGGACTACGAGCAGTACTTC. Encoded protein: CASSNRDYEQYF.

J is TRBJ2-3 and V is TRBV5-8, with TRBD1 as a possible D gene (6 bases). The CDR3 has 14 residues. CDR1 and CDR2 from the germline V gene are SGHTS and YDEGEE. With 5 bases removed from V and 2 bases from J, the gap between germline ends came to 12 bases. CDR3 coding DNA: TGTGCCAGCAGACAGAAGGGGGTCACAGATACGCAGTATTTT. It codes for CASRQKGVTDTQYF.

The CDR3: CASSRDGLLNTEAFF. The CDR3 DNA sequence: TGTGCCAGCAGCCGGGACGGACTTTTGAACACTGAAGCTTTCTTT. The V call is TRBV14, the J call TRBJ1-1, with D possibly TRBD1 on 5 matching bases. V was pared by 4 bases and J by 0 bases, with 12 bases between. The germline CDR1 and CDR2 sequences are SGHDN and FVKESK. The CDR3 length is 15 residues.

This chain joins TRBV18 and TRBJ1-5; D gene unclear. Germline values: CDR1 KGHSH, CDR2 LQKENI. The CDR3 extends over 13 amino acids. V lost 3 bases and J lost 3, with 6 bases in between. CDR3 nucleotides: TGTGCCAGCTCACCGGGATCCAATCAGCCCCAGCATTTT. It specifies CASSPGSNQPQHF.

The V gene is TRBV19, the J gene TRBJ2-2; 14 bases agree with TRBD2. Trimming at V came to 3 bases and at J to 0 bases, leaving 3 bases not matched to a gene. Germline lookup yields CDR1 LNHDA and CDR2 SQIVND (reference sequence). This CDR3 has 18 amino acids. This chain's CDR3 is CASSIGLAGGPNTGELFF. CDR3 coding DNA: TGTGCCAGTAGTATCGGACTAGCGGGAGGCCCGAACACCGGGGAGCTGTTTTTT.

J is TRBJ2-5 and V is TRBV9, with a tentative D call TRBD2 (5 bases). The germline CDR1 and CDR2 sequences are SGDLS and YYNGEE. The CDR3 runs to 15 residues. V shed 0 bases and J shed 2 bases, with 11 bases lying between them. The CDR3 loop is CASSVDPSYQETQYF. DNA of the CDR3: TGTGCCAGCAGCGTAGACCCTAGCTATCAAGAGACCCAGTACTTC.

The V and J genes are TRBV19 and TRBJ2-5, with TRBD2 matching over 10 bases. The CDR3 loop spans 16 amino acids. Germline CDR1 and CDR2: LNHDA and SQIVND (reference sequence). V shed 3 bases, J shed 4 bases, and the junction held 8 bases outside the gene matches. The CDR3 loop reads CASSIMVAGGRETQYF. DNA of the CDR3: TGTGCCAGTAGTATTATGGTAGCGGGAGGTAGAGAGACCCAGTACTTC.

The chain joins TRBV27 to TRBJ2-1; 8 bases align to TRBD1. The CDR3 is 15 amino acids. The junction had 8 bases not matched to a gene; V was cut back by 5 bases and J by 5 bases. Germline-derived CDR1 and CDR2 are MNHEY and SMNVEV (reference sequence). The CDR3 coding sequence is TGTGCCAGCAGTCCCACCTCAGGGGGCCACAATGAGCAGTTCTTC. It encodes CASSPTSGGHNEQFF.

J is TRBJ1-5 and V is TRBV19; TRBD1 matches 7 bases. V gave up 11 bases and J gave up 4 bases; unmatched junction bases: 8. The CDR3 length is 13 residues. From germline, CDR1 is LNHDA and CDR2 SQIVND (reference sequence). This CDR3 reads CAVQGQVNQPQHF. CDR3 nucleotide sequence: TGTGCCGTGCAAGGACAGGTAAATCAGCCCCAGCATTTT.

This chain links TRBV2 with TRBJ1-4; TRBD1 might be the D (5 bases). V shed 2 bases and J shed 12 bases, with 13 bases lying between them. The CDR3 length is 13 residues. Germline V gene sequence: CDR1 SNHLY, CDR2 FYNNEI. DNA of the CDR3: TGTGCCAGCAGTGAACGTAAGAGGGGTCAACTGTTTTTT. Its protein is CASSERKRGQLFF.

CDR3 sequence reads: CASSPTREKLFF. In DNA, the CDR3 is TGTGCCAGCTCACCAACGCGGGAAAAACTGTTTTTT. The chain recombines TRBV18 with TRBJ1-4, with D unclear. V lost 2 bases and J 8 bases, leaving 6 bases between the germline ends. CDR1 is KGHSH and CDR2 is LQKENI in the germline V gene. This CDR3 is built from 12 residues. Variable domain in full (rest from reference TRBV18 and TRBJ1-4): NAGVMQNPRHLVRRRGQEARLRCSPMKGHSHVYWYRQLPEEGLKFMVYLQKENIIDESGMPKERFSAEFPKEGPSILRIQQVVRGDSAAYFCASSPTREKLFFGSGTQLSVL.

The rearrangement joins TRBV11-3 to TRBJ2-7; 7 bases line up with TRBD2. CDR1 and CDR2 (germline): SGHNT, YENEEA. The CDR3 is 13 amino acids. Trimming took 8 bases from V and 4 from J; bases not matched to a gene: 8. The CDR3 reads CASGAGITYEQYF. CDR3 nucleotides: TGTGCCAGCGGAGCGGGAATTACGTACGAGCAGTACTTC. The entire variable domain, with the rest obtained from reference TRBV11-3 and TRBJ2-7, is as follows: EAGVVQSPRYKIIEKKQPVAFWCNPISGHNTLYWYLQNLGQGPELLIRYENEEAVDDSQLPKDRFSAERLKGVDSTLKIQPAELGDSAVYLCASGAGITYEQYFGPGTRLTVT.

The chain links TRBV28 to TRBJ1-1; D remains ambiguous. V shed 7 bases and J shed 3 bases, with 9 bases lying between them. Germline values: CDR1 MDHEN, CDR2 SYDVKM. CDR3 length equals 12 residues. The CDR3 DNA sequence: TGTGCCAGCAAAGGGTGGTACACTGAAGCTTTCTTT. Translated, it gives CASKGWYTEAFF.

The chain's CDR3 is CSVEGPDAYEQYF. As DNA, the CDR3 is TGCAGCGTTGAGGGCCCGGACGCCTACGAGCAGTACTTC. This chain links TRBV29-1 with TRBJ2-7; D gene unclear. The CDR3 extends over 13 amino acids. V lost 3 bases and J 2 bases, leaving 11 bases between the germline ends. CDR1 is SQVTM, CDR2 ANQGSEA, per germline.